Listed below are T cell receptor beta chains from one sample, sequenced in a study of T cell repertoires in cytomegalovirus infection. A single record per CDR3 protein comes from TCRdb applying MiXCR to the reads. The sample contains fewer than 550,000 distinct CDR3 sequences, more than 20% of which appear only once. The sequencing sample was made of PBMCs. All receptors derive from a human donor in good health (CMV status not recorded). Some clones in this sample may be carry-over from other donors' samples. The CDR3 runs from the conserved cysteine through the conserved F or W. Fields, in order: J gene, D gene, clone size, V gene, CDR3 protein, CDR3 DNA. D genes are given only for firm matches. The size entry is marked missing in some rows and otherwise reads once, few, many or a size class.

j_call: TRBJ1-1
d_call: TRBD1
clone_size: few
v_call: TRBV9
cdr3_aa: CASSATGTVNTEAFF
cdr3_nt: TGTGCCAGCAGCGCAACCGGGACAGTGAACACTGAAGCTTTCTTT

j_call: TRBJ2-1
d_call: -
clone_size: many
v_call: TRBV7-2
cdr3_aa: CASSTLPRVHEQFF
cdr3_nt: TGTGCCAGCAGTACCTTACCCAGGGTTCATGAGCAGTTCTTC

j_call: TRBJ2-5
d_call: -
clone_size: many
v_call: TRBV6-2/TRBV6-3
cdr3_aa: CASSYSSGQETQYF
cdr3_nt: TGTGCCAGCAGTTACAGCTCAGGTCAAGAGACCCAGTACTTC

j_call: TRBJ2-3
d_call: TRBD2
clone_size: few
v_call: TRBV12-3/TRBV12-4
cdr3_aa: CASSFYPSGGTDTQYF
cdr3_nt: TGTGCCAGCAGTTTCTATCCTAGCGGGGGCACAGATACGCAGTATTTT

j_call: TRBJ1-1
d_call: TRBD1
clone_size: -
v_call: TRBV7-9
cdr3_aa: CASSFWTGKAFF
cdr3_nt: TGTGCCAGCAGCTTTTGGACAGGGAAGGCTTTCTTT

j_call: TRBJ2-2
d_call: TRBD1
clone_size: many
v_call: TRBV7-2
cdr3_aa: CASSSWTGQNTGELFF
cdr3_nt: TGTGCCAGCAGCTCCTGGACAGGGCAGAACACCGGGGAGCTGTTTTTT

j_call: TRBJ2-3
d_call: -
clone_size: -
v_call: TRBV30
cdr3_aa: CAWSTLGDTQYF
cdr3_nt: TGTGCCTGGAGTACCTTGGGAGATACGCAGTATTTT

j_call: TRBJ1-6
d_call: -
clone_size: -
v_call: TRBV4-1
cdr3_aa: CASSRGEFFNSPLHF
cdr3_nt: TGCGCCAGCAGCCGGGGAGAGTTTTTCAATTCACCCCTCCACTTT

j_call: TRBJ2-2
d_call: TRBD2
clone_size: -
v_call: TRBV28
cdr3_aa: CASSFLELAGGTGELFF
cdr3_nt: TGTGCCAGCAGTTTTTTAGAACTAGCGGGGGGAACCGGGGAGCTGTTTTTT

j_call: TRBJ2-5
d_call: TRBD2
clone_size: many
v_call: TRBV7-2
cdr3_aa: CASSWRLAGGQETQYF
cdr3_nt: TGTGCCAGCAGCTGGAGACTAGCGGGAGGCCAAGAGACCCAGTACTTC

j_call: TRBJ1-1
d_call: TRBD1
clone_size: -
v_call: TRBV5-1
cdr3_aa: CASSLTLGQGPMNTEAFF
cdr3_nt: TGCGCCAGCAGCTTGACTTTGGGACAGGGCCCCATGAACACTGAAGCTTTCTTT

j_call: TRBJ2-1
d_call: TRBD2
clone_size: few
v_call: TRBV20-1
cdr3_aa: CSASLLAGVDEQFF
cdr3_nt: TGCAGTGCTAGTTTACTAGCGGGAGTCGATGAGCAGTTCTTC

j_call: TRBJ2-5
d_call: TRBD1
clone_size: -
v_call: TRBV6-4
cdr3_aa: CASRDRGQETQYF
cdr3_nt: TGTGCCAGCCGAGACAGGGGGCAAGAGACCCAGTACTTC

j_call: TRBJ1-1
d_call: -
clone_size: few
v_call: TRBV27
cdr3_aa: CASSLGPQSTEAFF
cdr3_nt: TGTGCCAGCAGTTTGGGACCTCAGAGCACTGAAGCTTTCTTT

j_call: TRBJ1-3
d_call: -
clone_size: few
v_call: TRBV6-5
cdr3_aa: CASSPTVTRNTIYF
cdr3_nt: TGTGCCAGCAGCCCGACAGTAACAAGAAACACCATATATTTT

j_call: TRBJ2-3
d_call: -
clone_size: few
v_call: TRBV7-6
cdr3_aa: CASRPPRQADTQYF
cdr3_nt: TGTGCCAGCAGGCCCCCTAGACAGGCGGATACGCAGTATTTT

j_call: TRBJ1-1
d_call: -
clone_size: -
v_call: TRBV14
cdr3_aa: CASSQVGGSNTEAFF
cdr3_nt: TGTGCCAGCAGCCAAGTTGGAGGGAGTAACACTGAAGCTTTCTTT

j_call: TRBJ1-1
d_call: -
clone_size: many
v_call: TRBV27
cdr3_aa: CASRPRPPLGTEAFF
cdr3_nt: TGTGCCAGCAGACCCCGACCGCCGCTAGGCACTGAAGCTTTCTTT

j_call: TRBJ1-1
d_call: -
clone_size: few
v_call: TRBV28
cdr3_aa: CASSRVTGYSITEAFF
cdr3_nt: TGTGCCAGCAGTCGAGTCACAGGGTACTCGATCACTGAAGCTTTCTTT

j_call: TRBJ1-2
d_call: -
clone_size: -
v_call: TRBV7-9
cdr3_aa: CASSFEINGYTF
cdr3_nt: TGTGCCAGCAGCTTCGAAATAAATGGCTACACCTTC

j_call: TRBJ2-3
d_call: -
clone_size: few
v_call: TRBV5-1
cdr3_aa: CASSLDLWLIGDTQYF
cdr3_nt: TGCGCCAGCAGCTTGGATCTTTGGCTGATCGGCGATACGCAGTATTTT

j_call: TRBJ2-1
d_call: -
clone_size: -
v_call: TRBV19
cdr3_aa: CASSIGDLFSYNEQFF
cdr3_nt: TGTGCCAGTAGTATAGGAGACCTATTCTCCTACAATGAGCAGTTCTTC

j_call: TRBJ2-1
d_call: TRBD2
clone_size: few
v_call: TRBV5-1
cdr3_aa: CASTLAGDYNEQFF
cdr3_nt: TGCGCCAGCACCTTAGCGGGAGATTACAATGAGCAGTTCTTC

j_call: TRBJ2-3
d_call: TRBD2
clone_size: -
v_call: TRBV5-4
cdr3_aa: CASSRTPLAGVLDTQYF
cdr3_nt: TGTGCCAGCAGCAGGACGCCACTAGCGGGAGTGCTAGATACGCAGTATTTT

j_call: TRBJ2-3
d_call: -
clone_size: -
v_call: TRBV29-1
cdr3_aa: CSVGPADTTQYF
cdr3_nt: TGCAGCGTTGGCCCGGCAGACACTACGCAGTATTTT

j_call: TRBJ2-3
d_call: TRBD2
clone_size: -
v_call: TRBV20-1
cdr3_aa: CSGRSGTSGTGTQYF
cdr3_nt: TGCAGTGGACGGAGCGGGACTAGCGGGACGGGTACGCAGTATTTT

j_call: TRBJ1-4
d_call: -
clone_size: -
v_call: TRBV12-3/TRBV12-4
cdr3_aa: CASSTTVDNEKLFF
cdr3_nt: TGTGCCAGCAGCACGACAGTAGATAATGAAAAACTGTTTTTT

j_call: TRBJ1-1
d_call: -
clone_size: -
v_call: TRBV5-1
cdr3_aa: CASSLAGQSRAFF
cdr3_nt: TGCGCCAGCAGCTTGGCCGGACAGTCCAGAGCTTTCTTT